These 8 T cell receptor beta chains originate from one sample sequenced in a study of PD-L1 blockade in urothelial cancer. The time point: pretreatment peripheral blood. TCRdb's table, derived via immunoSEQ multiplex PCR, lists solely in-frame clones and lacks some. Among 75,000 to 95,000 clones listed, just under 85% were seen once. Here the sequenced sample was PBMCs, taken around atezolizumab (anti-PD-L1) treatment. These receptors all stem from a man aged 40-50 years with urothelial cancer.

CDR3 nucleotides: TGTGCCAGCAGTTTTCAGTCAGGGGTTAAGTCCTACGAGCAGTACTTC. It yields the protein CASSFQSGVKSYEQYF. The V and J genes are TRBV28 and TRBJ2-7, with D possibly matching TRBD1 (6 bases). The CDR3 is 16 amino acids. In germline, CDR1 is MDHEN, CDR2 SYDVKM. Trimming stripped 3 bases from V and 1 base from J, with 16 bases between.

The rearrangement joins TRBV2 to TRBJ2-7; D remains ambiguous. With 7 bases removed from V and 3 bases from J, the gap between germline ends came to 13 bases. The CDR3 length is 13 residues. Germline values: CDR1 SNHLY, CDR2 FYNNEI. CDR3 sequence: CASTPGPNYEQYF. The CDR3 nucleotides are TGTGCCAGCACCCCGGGTCCAAACTACGAGCAGTACTTC. Drawing the rest from reference TRBV2 and TRBJ2-7, the complete variable domain is EPEVTQTPSHQVTQMGQEVILRCVPISNHLYFYWYRQILGQKVEFLVSFYNNEISEKSEIFDDQFSVERPDGSNFTLKIRSTKLEDSAMYFCASTPGPNYEQYFGPGTRLTVT.

As to this clone: Germline and junction disagree at one end, which may indicate a read error. V is TRBV6-1 and J is TRBJ2-3; 10 nucleotides align to TRBD2. Germline V lookup: CDR1 MNHNS, CDR2 SASEGT. The CDR3 is 16 amino acids. Here the CDR3 DNA reads TGTGCCAGCAGGGAAGAAAGCGGGAGGGGCGTTCGTACGCAGTATTTT. Its translation is CASREESGRGVRTQYF.

In its sample, this clone was seen once. The V call is TRBV29-1, the J call TRBJ2-3; the D gene is possibly TRBD2 (6 bases). The V gene lost 5 bases and the J gene lost 7 bases, with 19 bases spanning the gap. CDR1 and CDR2 (germline): SQVTM, ANQGSEA. This CDR3 is built from 14 residues. The DNA of the CDR3 is TGCAGCGTTCAACCAGCGGGCGGCGGGAATACGCAGTATTTT. Translated: CSVQPAGGGNTQYF.

V gene TRBV6-1 combines with J gene TRBJ2-1, with 9 bases aligning to TRBD1. CDR1 MNHNS and CDR2 SASEGT come from the germline V gene. V lost 6 bases, J lost 6 bases, and 9 bases stayed unmatched. CDR3 length: 15 residues. CDR3 nucleotide sequence: TGTGCCAGCAGGGCCACCGGGACAGGGCTCAATGAGCAGTTCTTC. This encodes CASRATGTGLNEQFF.

V is TRBV29-1 and J is TRBJ2-7; a possible D gene is TRBD2 (5 bases). The germline CDR1 and CDR2 sequences are SQVTM and ANQGSEA. This CDR3 contains 12 residues. Trimming left V 4 bases short and J 2 bases short, with 9 bases between. DNA of the CDR3: TGCAGCGTTGTCGAGGGTGCCTACGAGCAGTACTTC. It codes for CSVVEGAYEQYF.

The chain combines TRBV6-6 with TRBJ2-5; TRBD2 aligns across 7 bases. The ends lost 8 bases at V and 1 base at J; junction bases unmatched: 7. CDR3 size: 14 residues. The germline CDR1 and CDR2 sequences are MNHNY and SVGAGI (reference sequence). The CDR3 DNA sequence: TGTGCCAGCTCTGTAGCGGGCCTCCAAGAGACCCAGTACTTC. It encodes CASSVAGLQETQYF.

V gene TRBV28 combines with J gene TRBJ2-7; 8 nucleotides match TRBD1. V gave up 2 bases and J gave up 1 base; unmatched junction bases: 7. Germline assignment: CDR1 MDHEN and CDR2 SYDVKM. The CDR3 extends over 16 amino acids. The CDR3 nucleotides read TGTGCCAGCAGTTTACTCCCTTGGACAGGGTCCTACGAGCAGTACTTC. Encoded protein: CASSLLPWTGSYEQYF.